This T cell receptor beta chain was sequenced for a study of OX40 agonist ivuxolimab in advanced cancers. Across the whole study: The eligibility criteria allowed prior anti-PD-1, anti-PD-L1 or anti-CTLA-4 therapy, and around 40% had some. General study points: In the 0.1-3.0 mg/kg groups, partial responders showed among the lowest expansion.

Germline values: CDR1 KGHSH, CDR2 LQKENI. Deletions cut 2 bases from V and 4 bases from J, with 12 bases between. The CDR3 totals 15 residues. The table lists this clone with a count of one. Its antigen is not known. Exclusion applied to patients with autoimmune disease history or systemic immunosuppression. Clones were sequenced by immunoSEQ multiplex PCR, and TCRdb holds only the in-frame ones, with some missing. The table records tens of thousands of clones, around nine tenths of them present only once. The sequence came from an adult with an advanced solid tumor such as melanoma, head and neck, liver or kidney cancer. J is TRBJ2-1 and V is TRBV18; no firm D call. The specimen comprised CD4+ or CD8+ T cells sorted from blood, sampled in a trial of the OX40 agonist ivuxolimab. The DNA of the CDR3 is TGTGCCAGCTCACCAATGGTGAGGAGTTACAATGAGCAGTTCTTC. Its protein is CASSPMVRSYNEQFF.